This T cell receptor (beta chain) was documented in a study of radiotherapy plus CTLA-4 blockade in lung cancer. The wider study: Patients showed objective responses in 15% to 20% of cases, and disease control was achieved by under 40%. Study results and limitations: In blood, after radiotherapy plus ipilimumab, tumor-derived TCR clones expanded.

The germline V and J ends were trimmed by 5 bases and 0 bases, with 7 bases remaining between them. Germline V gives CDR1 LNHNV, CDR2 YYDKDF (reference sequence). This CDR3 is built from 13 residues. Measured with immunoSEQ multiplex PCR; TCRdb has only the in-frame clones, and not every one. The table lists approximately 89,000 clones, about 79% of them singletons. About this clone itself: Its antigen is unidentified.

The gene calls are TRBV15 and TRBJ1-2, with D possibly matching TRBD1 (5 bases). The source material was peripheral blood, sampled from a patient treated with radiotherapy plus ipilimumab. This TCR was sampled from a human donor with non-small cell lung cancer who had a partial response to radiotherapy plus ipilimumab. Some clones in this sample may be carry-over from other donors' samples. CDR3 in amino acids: CATSDRSNYGYTF. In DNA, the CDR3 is TGTGCCACCAGCGACAGATCTAACTATGGCTACACCTTC.